This is a list of T cell receptor beta chains from one sample in a study of shared clonotypes between healthy human individuals. Profiling relied on immunoSEQ multiplex PCR, and the TCRdb table lists in-frame clones only, not all of them. The repertoire holds approximately 2.1 million clones, approximately 93% seen once, with 0.35% to 0.45% in the top ten. Sample: naive CD4+ T cells from PBMCs. The source is a man aged 18 to 35 in good health. Some clones in this sample may be carry-over from other donors' samples. Each CDR3 is given with its conserved first and last residue. A D gene is named only where the DNA matches it firmly. The listing skips clone size in some rows; elsewhere it reads once, few, many or a size class.

size	V	D	J	DNA	CDR3
-	TRBV5-1	-	TRBJ2-1	TGCGCCAGCAGCAGGATTAAGGGAGGTTCCAATGAGCAGTTCTTC	CASSRIKGGSNEQFF
-	TRBV6-5	-	TRBJ2-3	TGTGCCAGCAGTTATCGGGGGTCCGACACAGATACGCAGTATTTT	CASSYRGSDTDTQYF
-	TRBV28	-	TRBJ2-1	TGTGCCAGCAGTTCCCTCCCGGGAAGGGACAATGAGCAGTTCTTC	CASSSLPGRDNEQFF
-	TRBV18	TRBD2	TRBJ2-1	TGTGCCAGCTCACCCCCCCTAGCGGGATACAATGAGCAGTTCTTC	CASSPPLAGYNEQFF
-	TRBV27	TRBD2	TRBJ2-1	TGTGCCAGCAGTTCTAGCGGGAGGGCCCCCAATGAGCAGTTCTTC	CASSSSGRAPNEQFF
few	TRBV7-2	TRBD1	TRBJ1-2	TGTGCCAGCAGCCAGGGGACAGCTAACTATGGCTACACCTTC	CASSQGTANYGYTF
-	TRBV7-3	-	TRBJ2-1	TGTGCCAGCAGTGCGGACCACTACAATGAGCAGTTCTTC	CASSADHYNEQFF
once	TRBV28	TRBD1	TRBJ1-4	TGTGCCAGCAGTCTAGGGACAGGGGGTTGGAGTGAAAAACTGTTTTTT	CASSLGTGGWSEKLFF
-	TRBV19	TRBD1	TRBJ2-5	TGTGCCAGTAGTACACAGGGGGCAAAAGAGACCCAGTACTTC	CASSTQGAKETQYF
-	TRBV5-4	TRBD2	TRBJ2-7	TGTGCCAGCACACAGATACTAGCGGGAGGGCCCAGCGAGCAGTACTTC	CASTQILAGGPSEQYF
-	TRBV28	TRBD2	TRBJ2-1	TGTGCCAGCAGTTTATTTCAGGGTTCGGGAGGTGAGCAGTTCTTC	CASSLFQGSGGEQFF
-	TRBV18	TRBD1	TRBJ2-1	TGTGCCAGCTCACATGATTCAGGGGGCGCTGGACAGTTCTTC	CASSHDSGGAGQFF
-	TRBV27	-	TRBJ2-2	TGTGCCAGCAGGGATTCAAAAGCCGGGGAGCTGTTTTTT	CASRDSKAGELFF
few	TRBV30	-	TRBJ1-5	TGTGCCTGGAGTGTAGGGAGGGCCGGTGGCAATCAGCCCCAGCATTTT	CAWSVGRAGGNQPQHF
-	TRBV7-8	TRBD2	TRBJ2-2	TGTGCCAGCAGTTCGACTGGTCGGACTAGCGGGACGAGACTGAACACCGGGGAGCTGTTTTTT	CASSSTGRTSGTRLNTGELFF
-	TRBV5-1	TRBD2	TRBJ2-3	TGCGCCAGCAGCAGCGGGGGAGATACGCAGTATTTT	CASSSGGDTQYF
-	TRBV14	-	TRBJ2-7	TGTGCCAGCAGCCAAGAGCTCTACGAGCAGTACTTC	CASSQELYEQYF
-	TRBV18	-	TRBJ1-1	TGTGCCAGCTCGATCCGGGGGGACACTGAAGCTTTCTTT	CASSIRGDTEAFF
-	TRBV9	-	TRBJ2-7	TGTGCCAGCGCACAAGCCCCGACACGAGAGCAGTACTTC	CASAQAPTREQYF
-	TRBV28	-	TRBJ2-1	TGTGCCAGCAGTCAACTAAGAAATGAGCAGTTCTTC	CASSQLRNEQFF
-	TRBV10-3	-	TRBJ1-6	TGTGCCATCAGTGAATTGGGACCGCCAAATTCACCCCTCCACTTT	CAISELGPPNSPLHF
few	TRBV19	-	TRBJ1-1	TGTGCCAGTAGTACTCTTGACAAGAACACTGAAGCTTTCTTT	CASSTLDKNTEAFF
-	TRBV6-1	-	TRBJ1-2	TGTGCCAGCACCACCGACAGGACCGATGGCTACACCTTC	CASTTDRTDGYTF
-	TRBV19	-	TRBJ1-1	TGTGCCAGTAGTAAAGGTGTGAACACTGAAGCTTTCTTT	CASSKGVNTEAFF
once	TRBV29-1	-	TRBJ2-3	TGCAGCGTTGGCTCCGGGACGCCCGCAGATACGCAGTATTTT	CSVGSGTPADTQYF
-	TRBV28	-	TRBJ1-1	TGTGCCAGCTTCTACACGGGGGGCGCTTTCACTGAAGCTTTCTTT	CASFYTGGAFTEAFF
-	TRBV25-1	TRBD1	TRBJ2-1	TGTGCCAGCATCAACCCAGGGGGCTCTGAGCAGTTCTTC	CASINPGGSEQFF
-	TRBV6-6	-	TRBJ1-5	TGTGCCAGCAGTCTCCGGACGGGAAGCGATCAGCCCCAGCATTTT	CASSLRTGSDQPQHF
once	TRBV7-2	TRBD2	TRBJ2-7	TGTGCCAGCAGCAGGACTAGGCCGGGGTACGAGCAGTACTTC	CASSRTRPGYEQYF
-	TRBV7-9	TRBD1	TRBJ1-1	TGTGCCAGCAGCTTATGGGGGACAGCCGAAGAAGCTTTCTTT	CASSLWGTAEEAFF
-	TRBV5-1	TRBD1	TRBJ2-5	TGCGCCAGCAGCCCCTCAGCGGGGGTGACAGGGGGCGTCAAGACCCAGTACTTC	CASSPSAGVTGGVKTQYF
-	TRBV29-1	TRBD2	TRBJ2-1	TGCAGCACAATAGCGGGTTCCCTAACGGGTCAGTTCTTC	CSTIAGSLTGQFF
-	TRBV28	-	TRBJ1-2	TGTGCCAGCAGTACGACCCTGTCATATGGCTACACCTTC	CASSTTLSYGYTF
-	TRBV6-5	TRBD2	TRBJ2-1	TGTGCCAGCAGTAAGCGGGAGGAACACAATGAGCAGTTCTTC	CASSKREEHNEQFF
-	TRBV29-1	-	TRBJ2-1	TGCAGCGGTGAAAGGGGGGGCCATGAGCAGTTCTTC	CSGERGGHEQFF
-	TRBV10-3	TRBD2	TRBJ2-7	TGTGCCATCAGTGATGGGACTAGCGGAGACGAGCAGTACTTC	CAISDGTSGDEQYF
-	TRBV15	-	TRBJ1-5	TGTGCCACCAGCAGTATGACAGAAAATCAGCCCCAGCATTTT	CATSSMTENQPQHF
-	TRBV2	TRBD2	TRBJ2-2	TGTGCCAGCAGTGACCCTGCGACTAGCGGGAGAAACACCGGGGAGCTGTTTTTT	CASSDPATSGRNTGELFF
-	TRBV5-1	TRBD2	TRBJ2-1	TGCGCCAGCAGCTTGGGACTAGCGTCCAGCTCCTACAATGAGCAGTTCTTC	CASSLGLASSSYNEQFF
-	TRBV9	TRBD2	TRBJ2-3	TGTGCCAGCAGCGTTGGACTAGCGGTAGCAGATACGCAGTATTTT	CASSVGLAVADTQYF
-	TRBV11-3	TRBD2	TRBJ2-1	TGTGCCAGCAGCTCCAGACGGGAGGGCAATGAGCAGTTCTTC	CASSSRREGNEQFF
-	TRBV5-6	-	TRBJ2-7	TGTGCCAGCACGACTGGAGGGAGGCCCTACGAGCAGTACTTC	CASTTGGRPYEQYF
once	TRBV6-5	-	TRBJ2-3	TGTGCCAGCAGTTACTCTGGGGCCGGCACAGATACGCAGTATTTT	CASSYSGAGTDTQYF
-	TRBV6-1	-	TRBJ2-3	TGTGCCAGCAGTCCAGGGTCTCTCACAGATACGCAGTATTTT	CASSPGSLTDTQYF
-	TRBV28	-	TRBJ1-1	TGTGCCAGCAGTCTTACGCAAGGGGTCGCTTTCTTT	CASSLTQGVAFF
few	TRBV10-2	-	TRBJ1-1	TGCGCCAGCAGAGAGAACACTGAAGCTTTCTTT	CASRENTEAFF
-	TRBV2	-	TRBJ2-2	TGTGCCAGCGGAAGACAGACTGACACCGGGGAGCTGTTTTTT	CASGRQTDTGELFF
-	TRBV28	TRBD1	TRBJ1-2	TGTGCCAGCAGAGATGGACAGGGGATGGACTATGGCTACACCTTC	CASRDGQGMDYGYTF
-	TRBV10-1	-	TRBJ2-3	TGCGCCAGCAGTGAGTCGTCAGGGGCGGCAGATACGCAGTATTTT	CASSESSGAADTQYF
-	TRBV10-2	-	TRBJ1-2	TGCGCCAGCACCTCCGGGACACCCTATGGCTACACCTTC	CASTSGTPYGYTF
-	TRBV12-5	TRBD2	TRBJ2-3	TGTGCTAGTGGTTTGGCCCGACTAGCGGGAGTCGACACGCAGTATTTT	CASGLARLAGVDTQYF